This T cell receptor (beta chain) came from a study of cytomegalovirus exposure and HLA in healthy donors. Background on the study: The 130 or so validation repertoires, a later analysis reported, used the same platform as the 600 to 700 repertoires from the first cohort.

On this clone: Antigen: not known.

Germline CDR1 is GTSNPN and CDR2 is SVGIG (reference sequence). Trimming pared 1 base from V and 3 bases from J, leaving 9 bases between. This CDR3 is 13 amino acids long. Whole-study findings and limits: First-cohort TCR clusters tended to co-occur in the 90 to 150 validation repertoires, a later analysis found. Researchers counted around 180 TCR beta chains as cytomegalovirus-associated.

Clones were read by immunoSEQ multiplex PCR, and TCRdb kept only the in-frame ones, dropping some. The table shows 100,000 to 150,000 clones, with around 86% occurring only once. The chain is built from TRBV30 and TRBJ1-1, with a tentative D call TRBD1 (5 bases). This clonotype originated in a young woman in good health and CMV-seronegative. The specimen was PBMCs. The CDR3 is CAWSDGGYTEAFF. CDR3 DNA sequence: TGTGCCTGGAGTGACGGGGGTTACACTGAAGCTTTCTTT.